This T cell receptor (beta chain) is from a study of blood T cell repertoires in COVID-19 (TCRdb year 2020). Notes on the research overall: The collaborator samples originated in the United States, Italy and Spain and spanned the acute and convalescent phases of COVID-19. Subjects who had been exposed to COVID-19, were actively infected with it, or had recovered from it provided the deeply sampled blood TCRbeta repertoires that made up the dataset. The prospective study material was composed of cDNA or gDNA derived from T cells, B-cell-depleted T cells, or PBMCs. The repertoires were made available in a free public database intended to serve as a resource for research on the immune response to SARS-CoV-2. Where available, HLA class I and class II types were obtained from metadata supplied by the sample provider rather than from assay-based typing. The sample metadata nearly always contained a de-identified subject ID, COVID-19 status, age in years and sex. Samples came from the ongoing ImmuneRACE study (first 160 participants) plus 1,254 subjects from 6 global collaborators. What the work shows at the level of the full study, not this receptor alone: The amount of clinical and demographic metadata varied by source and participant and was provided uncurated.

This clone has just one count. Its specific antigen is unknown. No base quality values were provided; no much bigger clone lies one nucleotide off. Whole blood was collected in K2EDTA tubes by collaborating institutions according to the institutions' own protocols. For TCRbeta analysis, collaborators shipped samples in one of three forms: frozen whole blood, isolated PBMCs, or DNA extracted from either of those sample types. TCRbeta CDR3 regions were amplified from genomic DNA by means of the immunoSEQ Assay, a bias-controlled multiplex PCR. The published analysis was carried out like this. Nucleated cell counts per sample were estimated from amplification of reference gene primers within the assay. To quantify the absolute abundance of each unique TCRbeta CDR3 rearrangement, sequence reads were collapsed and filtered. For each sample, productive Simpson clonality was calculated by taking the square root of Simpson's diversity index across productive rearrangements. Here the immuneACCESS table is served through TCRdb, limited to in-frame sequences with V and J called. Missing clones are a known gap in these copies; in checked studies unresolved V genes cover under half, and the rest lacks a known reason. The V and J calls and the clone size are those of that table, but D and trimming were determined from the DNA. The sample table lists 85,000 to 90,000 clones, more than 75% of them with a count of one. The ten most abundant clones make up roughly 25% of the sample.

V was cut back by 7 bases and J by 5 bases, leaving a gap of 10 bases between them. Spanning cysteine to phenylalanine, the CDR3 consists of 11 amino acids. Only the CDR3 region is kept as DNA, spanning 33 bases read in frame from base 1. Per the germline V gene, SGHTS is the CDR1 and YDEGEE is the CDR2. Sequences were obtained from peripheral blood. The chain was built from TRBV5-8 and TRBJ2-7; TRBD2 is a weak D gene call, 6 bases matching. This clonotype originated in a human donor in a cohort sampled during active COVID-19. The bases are TGTGCCAGCCCGGGGGTCCACGAGCAGTACTTC. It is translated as CASPGVHEQYF.